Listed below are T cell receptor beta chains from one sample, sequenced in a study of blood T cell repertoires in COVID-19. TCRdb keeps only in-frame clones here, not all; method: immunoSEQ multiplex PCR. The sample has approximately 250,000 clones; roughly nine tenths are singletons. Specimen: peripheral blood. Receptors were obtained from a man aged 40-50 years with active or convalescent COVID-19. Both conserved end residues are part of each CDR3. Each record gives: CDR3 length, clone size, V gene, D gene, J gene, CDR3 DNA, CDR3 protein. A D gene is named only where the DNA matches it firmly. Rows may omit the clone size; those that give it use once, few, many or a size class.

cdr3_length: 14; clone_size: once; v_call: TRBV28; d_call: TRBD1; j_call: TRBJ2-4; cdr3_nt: TGTGCCAGCAGGCCCCCGGGACAGCAAAACATTCAGTACTTC; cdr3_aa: CASRPPGQQNIQYF
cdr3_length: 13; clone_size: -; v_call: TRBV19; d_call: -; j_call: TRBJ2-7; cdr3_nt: TGTGCCAGTAGTAGGCGCGGCGCGGGCGAGCAGTACTTC; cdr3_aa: CASSRRGAGEQYF
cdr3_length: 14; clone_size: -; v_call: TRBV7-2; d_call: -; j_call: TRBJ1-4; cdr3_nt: TGTGCCAGCAGCTCTTTCTTACCGGGAGAAAAACTGTTTTTT; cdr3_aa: CASSSFLPGEKLFF
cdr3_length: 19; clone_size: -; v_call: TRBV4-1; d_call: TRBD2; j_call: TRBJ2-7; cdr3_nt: TGCGCCAGCAGCCAATACCCGACTAGCGGGGGGCTTTCATCCTACGAGCAGTACTTC; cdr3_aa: CASSQYPTSGGLSSYEQYF
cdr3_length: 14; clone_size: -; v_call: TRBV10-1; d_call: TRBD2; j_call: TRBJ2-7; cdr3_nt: TGCGCCAGCAGTGAGTCCGGGACTAGCGGGAGGGTGTACTTC; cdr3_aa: CASSESGTSGRVYF
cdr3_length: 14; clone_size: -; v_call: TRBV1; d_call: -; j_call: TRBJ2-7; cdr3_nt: TGCACCAGCAGCCAAGTGACAGAAGCGAACGAGCAGTACTTC; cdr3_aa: CTSSQVTEANEQYF
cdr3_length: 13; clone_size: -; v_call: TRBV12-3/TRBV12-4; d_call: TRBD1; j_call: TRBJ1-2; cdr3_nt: TGTGCCAGCAACGCAGGGACAGGTAATGGCTACACCTTC; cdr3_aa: CASNAGTGNGYTF
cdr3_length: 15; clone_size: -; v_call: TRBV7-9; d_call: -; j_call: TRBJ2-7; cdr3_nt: TGTGCCAGCAGCTCTAAGCACCCCAACAGCCACGAGCAGTACTTC; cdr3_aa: CASSSKHPNSHEQYF
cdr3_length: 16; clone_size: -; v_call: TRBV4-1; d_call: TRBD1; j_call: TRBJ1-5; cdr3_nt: TGCGCCAGCAGCTCAGACAGGGGATATAGCAATCAGCCCCAGCATTTT; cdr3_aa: CASSSDRGYSNQPQHF
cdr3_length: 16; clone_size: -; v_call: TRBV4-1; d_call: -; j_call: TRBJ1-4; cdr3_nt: TGCGCCAGCAGCCAACCCCCACAGTCAACTAATGAAAAACTGTTTTTT; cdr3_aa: CASSQPPQSTNEKLFF
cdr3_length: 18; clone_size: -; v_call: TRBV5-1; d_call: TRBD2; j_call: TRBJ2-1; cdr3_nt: TGCGCCAGCAGCTTGGCGTCAGTTTCGACTAGCGGGAGCTATGAGCAGTTCTTC; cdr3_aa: CASSLASVSTSGSYEQFF
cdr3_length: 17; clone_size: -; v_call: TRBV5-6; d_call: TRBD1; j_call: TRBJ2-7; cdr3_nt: TGTGCCAGCAGCGGGACGGGCTGGACAGGGGCATCGTGGGAGCAGTACTTC; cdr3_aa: CASSGTGWTGASWEQYF
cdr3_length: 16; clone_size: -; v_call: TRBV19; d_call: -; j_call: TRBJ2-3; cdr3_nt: TGTGCCAGTAGTACCCAGGGGGGATCGTGGACAGATACGCAGTATTTT; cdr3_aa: CASSTQGGSWTDTQYF
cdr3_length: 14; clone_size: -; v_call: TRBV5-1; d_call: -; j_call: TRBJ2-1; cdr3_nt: TGCGCCAGCAGCTTGGATGGACACAACAATGAGCAGTTCTTC; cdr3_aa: CASSLDGHNNEQFF
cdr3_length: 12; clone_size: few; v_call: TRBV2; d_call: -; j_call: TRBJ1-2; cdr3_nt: TGTGCCAGCAGTCAAGGGAGGACAGACACCACCTTC; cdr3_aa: CASSQGRTDTTF
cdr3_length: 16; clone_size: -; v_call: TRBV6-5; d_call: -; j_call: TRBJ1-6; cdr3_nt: TGTGCCAGCAGTTACTCTATGCAGGGTAGGGATTCACCCCTCCACTTT; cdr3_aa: CASSYSMQGRDSPLHF
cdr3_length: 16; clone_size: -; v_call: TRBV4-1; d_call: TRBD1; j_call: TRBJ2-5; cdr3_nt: TGCGCCAGCAGCCAAGCTCCCGGGACAGCCAAAGAGACCCAGTACTTC; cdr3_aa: CASSQAPGTAKETQYF
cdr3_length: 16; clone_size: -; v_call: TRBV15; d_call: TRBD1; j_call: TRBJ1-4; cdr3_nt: TGTGCCACCGGGAACAGGGGGGCCCGGGTTGATGAAAAACTGTTTTTT; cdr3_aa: CATGNRGARVDEKLFF
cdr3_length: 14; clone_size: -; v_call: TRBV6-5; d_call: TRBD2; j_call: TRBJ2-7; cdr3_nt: TGTGCCAGCAGTTACTCGGGACTAGCGTACGAGCAGTACTTC; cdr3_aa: CASSYSGLAYEQYF
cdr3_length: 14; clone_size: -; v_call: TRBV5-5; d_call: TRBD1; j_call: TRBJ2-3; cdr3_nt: TGTGCCAGCAGCTCCCGACAGGGGACAGATACGCAGTATTTT; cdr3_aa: CASSSRQGTDTQYF
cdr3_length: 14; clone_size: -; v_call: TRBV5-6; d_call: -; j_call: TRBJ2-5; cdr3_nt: TGTGCCAGCACCTCAGGAACAGGGTACGAGACCCAGTACTTC; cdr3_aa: CASTSGTGYETQYF
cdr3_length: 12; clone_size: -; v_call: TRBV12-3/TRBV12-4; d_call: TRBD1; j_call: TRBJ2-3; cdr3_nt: TGTGCCAGCAGTTTAAACCGGGACAGGGGGTATTTT; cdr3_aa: CASSLNRDRGYF
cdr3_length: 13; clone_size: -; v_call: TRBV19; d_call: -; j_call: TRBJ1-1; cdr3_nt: TGTGCCAGTAGAGTGGGCGTCGGGGGTGAAGCTTTCTTT; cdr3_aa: CASRVGVGGEAFF
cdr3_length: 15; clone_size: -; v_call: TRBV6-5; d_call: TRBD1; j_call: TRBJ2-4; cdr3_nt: TGTGCCAGCAGTAACTCAGGGGGAGCCAAAAACATTCAGTACTTC; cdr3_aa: CASSNSGGAKNIQYF
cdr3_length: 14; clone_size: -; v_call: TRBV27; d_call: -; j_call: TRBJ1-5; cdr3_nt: TGTGCCAGCAGCCCTGCAGGGAGCAATCAGCCCCAGCATTTT; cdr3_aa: CASSPAGSNQPQHF
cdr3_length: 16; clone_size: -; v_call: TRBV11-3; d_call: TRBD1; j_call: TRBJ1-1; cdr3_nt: TGTGCCAGCAGCTTATCCGGGACAGGGGGGATCACTGAAGCTTTCTTT; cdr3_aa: CASSLSGTGGITEAFF
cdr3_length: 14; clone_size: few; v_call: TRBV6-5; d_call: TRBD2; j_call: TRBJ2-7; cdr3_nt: TGTGCCAGCAGTAGAGCGGGAGTGGTATACGAGCAGTACTTC; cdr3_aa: CASSRAGVVYEQYF
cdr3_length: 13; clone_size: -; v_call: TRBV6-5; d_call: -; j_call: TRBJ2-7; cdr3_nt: TGTGCCAGCAGCGCCAACTCCTACGAGGAGCAGTACTTC; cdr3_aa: CASSANSYEEQYF
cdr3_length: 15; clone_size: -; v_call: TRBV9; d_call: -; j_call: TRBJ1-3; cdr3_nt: TGTGCCAGCAGCGTAGCGGGGACAACAGGAAACACCATATATTTT; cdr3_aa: CASSVAGTTGNTIYF
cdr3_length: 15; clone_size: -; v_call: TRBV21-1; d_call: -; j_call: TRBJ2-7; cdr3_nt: TGTGCCAGCGGCTACCGAAGCGGGGCCGACTACGAGCAGTACTTC; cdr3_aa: CASGYRSGADYEQYF
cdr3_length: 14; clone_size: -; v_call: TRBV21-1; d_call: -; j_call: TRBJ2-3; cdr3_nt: TGTGCCAGCAGCAGATTCCGGGGAACAGATACGCAGTATTTT; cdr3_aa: CASSRFRGTDTQYF
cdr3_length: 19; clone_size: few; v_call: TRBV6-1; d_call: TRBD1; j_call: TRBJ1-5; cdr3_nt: TGTGCCAGCAGTGAACTCGGGACAGGGGCCCTGTATAGCAATCAGCCCCAGCATTTT; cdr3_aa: CASSELGTGALYSNQPQHF
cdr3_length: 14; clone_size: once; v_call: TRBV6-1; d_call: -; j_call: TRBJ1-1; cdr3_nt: TGTGCCAGCAGTGAAGCAGGAGGGGACACTGAAGCTTTCTTT; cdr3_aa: CASSEAGGDTEAFF
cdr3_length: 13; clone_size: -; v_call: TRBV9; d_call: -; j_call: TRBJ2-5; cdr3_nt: TGTGCCAGCAGCGTACAGGGACAAGAGACCCAGTACTTC; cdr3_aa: CASSVQGQETQYF
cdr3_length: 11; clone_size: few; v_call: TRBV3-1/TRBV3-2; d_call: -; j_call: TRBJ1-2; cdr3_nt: TGTGCCAGCAGCCAAGATGGGCCGTACACCTTC; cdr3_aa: CASSQDGPYTF
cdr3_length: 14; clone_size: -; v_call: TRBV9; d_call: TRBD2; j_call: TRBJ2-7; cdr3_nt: TGTGCCAGCAGCGAGGGACTAGCGGGCTACGAGCAGTACTTC; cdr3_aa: CASSEGLAGYEQYF
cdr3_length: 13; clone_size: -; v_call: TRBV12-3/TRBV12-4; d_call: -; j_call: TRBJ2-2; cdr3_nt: TGTGCCAGCAGCAAGACAGAGACCGGGGAGCTGTTTTTT; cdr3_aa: CASSKTETGELFF
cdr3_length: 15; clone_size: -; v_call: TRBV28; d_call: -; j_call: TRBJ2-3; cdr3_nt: TGTGCCAGCAGTCCTGGGGCAGAAGACACAGATACGCAGTATTTT; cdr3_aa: CASSPGAEDTDTQYF
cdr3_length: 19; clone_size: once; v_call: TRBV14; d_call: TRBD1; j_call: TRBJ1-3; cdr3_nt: TGTGCCAGCAGCCAAACCCTGGGACAGGTCACCCGAAAAGGGAACACCATATATTTT; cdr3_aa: CASSQTLGQVTRKGNTIYF
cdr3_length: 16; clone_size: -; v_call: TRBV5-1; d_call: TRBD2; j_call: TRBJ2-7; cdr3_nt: TGCGCCAGCACTAAGAGCCGGGCTAGCGGAGCCTACGAGCAGTACTTC; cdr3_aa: CASTKSRASGAYEQYF
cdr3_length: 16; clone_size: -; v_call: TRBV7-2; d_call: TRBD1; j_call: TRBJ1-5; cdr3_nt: TGTGCCAGCAGCCCCGGGACAGGGTTTAGCAATCAGCCCCAGCATTTT; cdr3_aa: CASSPGTGFSNQPQHF
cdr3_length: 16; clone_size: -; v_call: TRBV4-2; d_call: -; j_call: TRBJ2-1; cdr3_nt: TGTGCCAGCAGCCAAGTGGGGACTCCTGCCTACAATGAGCAGTTCTTC; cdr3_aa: CASSQVGTPAYNEQFF
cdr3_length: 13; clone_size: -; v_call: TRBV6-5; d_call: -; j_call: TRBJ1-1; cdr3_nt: TGTGCCAGCAAAAACAGGGAAGGCACTGAAGCTTTCTTT; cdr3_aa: CASKNREGTEAFF
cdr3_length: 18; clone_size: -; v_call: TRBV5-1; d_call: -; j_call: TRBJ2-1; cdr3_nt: TGCGCCAGCAGCAATGGGGTGATCGGAAGGGAGTCCTACAATGAGCAGTTCTTC; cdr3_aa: CASSNGVIGRESYNEQFF
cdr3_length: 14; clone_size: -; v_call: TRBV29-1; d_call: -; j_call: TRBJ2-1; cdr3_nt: TGCAGCGTTGAACGGTCTAGCTCCTACAATGAGCAGTTCTTC; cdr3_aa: CSVERSSSYNEQFF
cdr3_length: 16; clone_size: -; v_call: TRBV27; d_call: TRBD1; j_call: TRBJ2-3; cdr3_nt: TGTGCCAGCAGTTTCTCGTCCGGGACAGGGATAGATACGCAGTATTTT; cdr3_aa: CASSFSSGTGIDTQYF
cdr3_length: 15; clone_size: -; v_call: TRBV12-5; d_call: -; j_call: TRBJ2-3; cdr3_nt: TGTGCTAGTGGCACACACGGCCCGGGAACAGATACGCAGTATTTT; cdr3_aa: CASGTHGPGTDTQYF
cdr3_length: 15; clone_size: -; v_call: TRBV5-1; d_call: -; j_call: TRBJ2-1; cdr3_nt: TGCGCCAGCAGCCTAACTAGCACCGGAGTAGAGGAGCAGTTCTTC; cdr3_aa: CASSLTSTGVEEQFF
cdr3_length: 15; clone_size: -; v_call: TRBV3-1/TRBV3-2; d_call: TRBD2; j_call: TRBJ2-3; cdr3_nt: TGTGCCAGCAGCCAAGATGGGGACTACACAGATACGCAGTATTTT; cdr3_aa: CASSQDGDYTDTQYF
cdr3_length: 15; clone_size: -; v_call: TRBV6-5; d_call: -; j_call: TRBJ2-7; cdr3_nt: TGTGCCAGCGCTGGCGGGACTGGGGCCTCCTACGAGCAGTACTTC; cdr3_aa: CASAGGTGASYEQYF
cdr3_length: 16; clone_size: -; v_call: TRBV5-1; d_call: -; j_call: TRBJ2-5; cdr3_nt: TGCGCCAGCAGCGACCTCCGGACTGGCTCTCAAGAGACCCAGTACTTC; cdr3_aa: CASSDLRTGSQETQYF
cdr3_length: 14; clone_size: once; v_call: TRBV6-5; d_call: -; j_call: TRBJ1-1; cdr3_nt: TGTGCCAGCAGTTACGAAGGGAGAGGTACTGAAGCTTTCTTT; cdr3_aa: CASSYEGRGTEAFF
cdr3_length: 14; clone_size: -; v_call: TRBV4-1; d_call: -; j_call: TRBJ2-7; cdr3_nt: TGCGCCAGCAGCCAAGTGGCACAATTGGCCGAGCAGTACTTC; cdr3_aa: CASSQVAQLAEQYF